One and the same sample provided the 10 T cell receptor beta chains below, sequenced in a study of shared T cell receptors in the human thymus. TCRdb keeps only in-frame clones here, not all; method: immunoSEQ multiplex PCR. The repertoire holds around 340,000 clones, with roughly 94% as singletons. The sample consisted of thymocytes. The receptors stem from a human donor.

V gene TRBV7-2 combines with J gene TRBJ2-7, with 10 bases fitting TRBD1. There are 14 residues in the CDR3. V lost 3 bases to trimming and J lost 9 bases; unmatched junction nucleotides: 8. CDR1 and CDR2 from the germline V gene are SGHTA and FQGNSA. The CDR3 protein is CASSFVTGGSGQYF. Here the CDR3 DNA reads TGTGCCAGCAGCTTTGTGACAGGGGGCTCGGGGCAGTACTTC. Combining the CDR3 with reference TRBV7-2 and TRBJ2-7 gives the whole variable domain GAGVSQSPSNKVTEKGKDVELRCDPISGHTALYWYRQSLGQGLEFLIYFQGNSAPDKSGLPSDRFSAERTGGSVSTLTIQRTQQEDSAVYLCASSFVTGGSGQYFGPGTRLTVT.

CDR3: CASSEATRGPHRPQHF. The CDR3 coding sequence is TGTGCCAGCAGTGAAGCGACAAGGGGCCCCCATCGGCCCCAGCATTTT. The chain combines TRBV2 with TRBJ1-5; a possible D gene is TRBD1 (5 bases). The germline V gene encodes CDR1 SNHLY and CDR2 FYNNEI. V lost 0 bases to trimming and J lost 9 bases, with 18 bases between them. The CDR3 consists of 16 residues.

The V gene is TRBV14, the J gene TRBJ1-3; no clear D. V lost 1 base to trimming and J lost 4 bases, with 5 bases between them. The germline CDR1 and CDR2 sequences are SGHDN and FVKESK. The CDR3 spans 13 residues. CDR3 sequence: CASSQGGGNTIYF. In nucleotides, the CDR3 is TGTGCCAGCAGCCAAGGTGGGGGAAACACCATATATTTT.

The V call is TRBV2, the J call TRBJ2-3; tentatively, D is TRBD2 (5 bases). CDR3 size: 14 residues. With 11 bases removed from V and 2 bases from J, the gap between germline ends came to 17 bases. CDR1 is SNHLY and CDR2 is FYNNEI in the germline V gene. The CDR3 region is CAGPIGGFTDTQYF. The DNA of the CDR3 is TGTGCCGGACCGATCGGCGGGTTCACAGATACGCAGTATTTT.

V is TRBV5-1 and J is TRBJ2-2; TRBD2 matches 13 bases. Germline trimming cut 7 bases from V and 6 bases from J; bases unmatched to any gene: 12. This CDR3 comprises 17 residues. Germline CDR1 SGHRS, CDR2 YFSETQ. CDR3 sequence reads: CASGGGTSGTKAGELFF. In DNA, the CDR3 is TGCGCCAGCGGGGGAGGGACTAGCGGGACGAAGGCCGGGGAGCTGTTTTTT. The full variable domain, with the rest looked up from reference TRBV5-1 and TRBJ2-2, is KAGVTQTPRYLIKTRGQQVTLSCSPISGHRSVSWYQQTPGQGLQFLFEYFSETQRNKGNFPGRFSGRQFSNSRSEMNVSTLELGDSALYLCASGGGTSGTKAGELFFGEGSRLTVL.

The rearrangement joins TRBV4-3 to TRBJ2-7; no definite D call. The V gene lost 0 bases and the J gene lost 5 bases, with 20 bases spanning the gap. CDR1 is LGHNA, CDR2 YSLEER, per germline. The CDR3 loop spans 17 amino acids. The CDR3 DNA reads TGCGCCAGCAGCCAAGATCGTGTCGGTCCACCGGCCCACGAGCAGTACTTC. Its protein is CASSQDRVGPPAHEQYF.

The rearrangement uses TRBV9 and TRBJ2-2, with TRBD2 matching 7 bases. V was pared by 0 bases and J by 7 bases, with 6 bases of the junction left unmatched. Germline values: CDR1 SGDLS, CDR2 YYNGEE. The CDR3 extends over 15 amino acids. CDR3 coding DNA: TGTGCCAGCAGCGTAGGTGGGAGGGAGAACGGGGAGCTGTTTTTT. It translates to CASSVGGRENGELFF.

V and J are TRBV7-8 and TRBJ2-7; either TRBD1 or TRBD2 may fit D (5 bases each). The CDR3 loop spans 16 amino acids. V lost 5 bases and J 5 bases, leaving 22 bases between the germline ends. Germline CDR1 and CDR2: SGHVS and FQNEAQ. In DNA form, the CDR3 reads TGTGCCAGCAGCCCCCTCCGGGACCCTCCGGCCCACGAGCAGTACTTC. This translates into CASSPLRDPPAHEQYF. Supplemented by reference TRBV7-8 and TRBJ2-7, the full variable domain reads GAGVSQSPRYKVAKRGQDVALRCDPISGHVSLFWYQQALGQGPEFLTYFQNEAQLDKSGLPSDRFFAERPEGSVSTLKIQRTQQEDSAVYLCASSPLRDPPAHEQYFGPGTRLTVT.

This clone appeared once. J is TRBJ2-2 and V is TRBV7-9; TRBD2 matches 8 bases. In germline, CDR1 is SEHNR, CDR2 FQNEAQ (reference sequence). This CDR3 has 15 amino acids. Trimming took 6 bases from V and 2 from J; bases not matched to a gene: 5. This CDR3 reads CASSYGRANTGELFF. DNA of the CDR3: TGTGCCAGCAGTTACGGGAGGGCCAACACCGGGGAGCTGTTTTTT.

The chain links TRBV28 to TRBJ2-3; tentative D call: TRBD2 (6 bases). The CDR3 loop spans 16 amino acids. Trimming removed 6 bases from V and 4 bases from J, with 20 bases in between. The germline V gene encodes CDR1 MDHEN and CDR2 SYDVKM. The CDR3 sequence: CASSLVLGSHADTQYF. CDR3 DNA sequence: TGTGCCAGCAGCTTAGTTCTCGGGAGCCACGCAGATACGCAGTATTTT.